The rows below give T cell receptor beta chains drawn from one sample of a study of T cells in Graves' hyperthyroidism and ophthalmopathy. TCRdb itself ran the multiplex PCR reads through MiXCR, one entry per CDR3 protein. This repertoire shows some 600,000 distinct CDR3 sequences, more than 11% found once; its top ten account for 5% to 7%. Sequencing was carried out using blood. Receptor source: a woman in her twenties or thirties with Graves' hyperthyroidism that later progressed to Graves' ophthalmopathy. The CDR3 runs from the conserved cysteine through the conserved F or W. The D gene is left open where the match is weak. Expanded clones get a size class; other rows say once, few or many, or leave the size out.

J,D,size,V,CDR3,DNA
TRBJ2-3,TRBD2,many,TRBV10-2,CASKAGGIDTQYF,TGCGCCAGCAAAGCGGGAGGTATAGATACGCAGTATTTT
TRBJ2-4,.,few,TRBV4-1,CASSQDGTGGLRNIQYF,TGCGCCAGCAGCCAAGATGGGACCGGGGGATTACGGAACATTCAGTACTTC
TRBJ2-2,TRBD1,.,TRBV20-1,CSAVGQGQIPGELFF,TGCAGTGCTGTCGGACAGGGGCAGATTCCCGGGGAGCTGTTTTTT
TRBJ2-3,.,few,TRBV2,CASNLDTQYF,TGTGCCAGTAATTTAGATACGCAGTATTTT
TRBJ1-2,.,few,TRBV6-1,CASSNPSRADGYTF,TGTGCCAGCAGTAATCCCTCCAGGGCGGATGGCTACACCTTC
TRBJ1-2,.,.,TRBV28,CASSFTPQGRGGYTF,TGTGCCAGCAGTTTTACCCCCCAAGGCCGGGGAGGCTACACCTTC
TRBJ2-7,.,.,TRBV18,CVSSSPYEQYF,TGTGTCAGCTCATCGCCATACGAGCAGTACTTC
TRBJ2-5,TRBD2,many,TRBV15,CATSRSGSGGETQYF,TGTGCCACCAGCAGGAGCGGGAGCGGGGGGGAGACCCAGTACTTC
TRBJ1-1,.,.,TRBV15,CATSRDGGGQNTEAFF,TGTGCCACCAGCAGAGATGGGGGGGGTCAGAACACTGAAGCTTTCTTT
TRBJ2-7,TRBD1,many,TRBV18,CASSPSRDSYEQYF,TGTGCCAGCTCACCTAGCCGGGACAGCTACGAGCAGTACTTC
TRBJ1-2,TRBD1,.,TRBV6-2/TRBV6-3,CASSYESGGYGCTF,TGTGCCAGCAGTTACGAGTCAGGGGGCTATGGCTGCACCTTC
TRBJ1-1,TRBD1,many,TRBV6-5,CASSYPGQGEWNTEAFF,TGTGCCAGCAGTTACCCGGGACAGGGGGAGTGGAACACTGAAGCTTTCTTT
TRBJ2-7,.,.,TRBV7-7,CASSLDGGGEQYF,TGTGCTAGCAGCTTAGACGGCGGTGGGGAGCAGTACTTC
TRBJ2-6,.,.,TRBV5-1,CASSLTTASGANVLTF,TGCGCCAGCAGCTTGACAACGGCCTCTGGGGCCAACGTCCTGACTTTC
TRBJ1-1,.,.,TRBV6-4,CASSELGAFF,TGTGCCAGCAGTGAACTCGGAGCTTTCTTT
TRBJ1-6,.,many,TRBV19,CASMDLRGLISPLHF,TGTGCCAGTATGGATTTACGGGGACTAATTTCACCCCTCCACTTT
TRBJ1-1,.,.,TRBV27,CASNSGGGDTEAFF,TGTGCCAGCAACTCGGGTGGGGGGGACACTGAAGCTTTCTTT
TRBJ2-3,TRBD2,few,TRBV19,CASKVSGSTDTQYF,TGTGCCAGTAAAGTTAGCGGGAGTACAGATACGCAGTATTTT
TRBJ1-1,TRBD1,.,TRBV12-3/TRBV12-4,CASSPGQGAINTEAFF,TGTGCCAGCAGTCCGGGACAGGGGGCAATTAACACTGAAGCTTTCTTT
TRBJ2-7,.,many,TRBV6-1,CASKAAEASYEQYF,TGTGCCAGCAAGGCGGCTGAAGCTTCCTACGAGCAGTACTTC
TRBJ2-7,TRBD2,.,TRBV19,CASKVTGGDYEQYF,TGTGCCAGTAAGGTGACGGGAGGGGACTACGAGCAGTACTTC
TRBJ2-5,.,many,TRBV2,CATQQGQETQYF,TGTGCCACCCAACAGGGTCAAGAGACCCAGTACTTC
TRBJ2-7,.,many,TRBV29-1,CSVDDSYEQYF,TGCAGCGTTGATGATTCCTACGAGCAGTACTTC
TRBJ1-2,.,many,TRBV7-2,CASSQDLMNGYTF,TGTGCCAGCAGCCAGGACCTGATGAATGGCTACACCTTC
TRBJ1-5,TRBD1,many,TRBV18,CASSHGQGLASNQPQHF,TGTGCCAGCTCGCACGGACAGGGGCTCGCTAGCAATCAGCCCCAGCATTTT
TRBJ2-1,.,few,TRBV13,CASSLLINNEQFF,TGTGCCAGCAGCCTACTCATTAACAATGAGCAGTTCTTC
TRBJ2-2,.,few,TRBV6-4,CASSAGFTGELFF,TGTGCCAGCAGTGCAGGGTTCACCGGGGAGCTGTTTTTT
TRBJ2-1,.,.,TRBV14,CASSQDRVGEFF,TGTGCCAGCAGCCAAGATCGGGTTGGGGAGTTCTTC
TRBJ2-1,TRBD1,many,TRBV6-1,CASSEETGLYNEQFF,TGTGCCAGCAGTGAAGAGACAGGGCTGTACAATGAGCAGTTCTTC
TRBJ2-7,.,many,TRBV27,CASTHPGSYEQYF,TGTGCCAGCACCCACCCCGGGTCCTACGAGCAGTACTTC
TRBJ2-6,.,many,TRBV12-3/TRBV12-4,CASRQYEGSGANVLTF,TGTGCCAGCAGGCAATATGAGGGATCTGGGGCCAACGTCCTGACTTTC
TRBJ1-1,.,many,TRBV5-1,CASSLAPPNTEAFF,TGCGCCAGCAGCTTGGCCCCACCGAACACTGAAGCTTTCTTT
TRBJ2-7,TRBD1,.,TRBV11-2,CASSSEAGGSDEQYF,TGTGCCAGCAGCTCAGAGGCAGGGGGCAGCGACGAGCAGTACTTC
TRBJ2-1,TRBD1,many,TRBV11-3,CASSLYRGWADEQFF,TGTGCCAGCAGCTTATACAGGGGGTGGGCGGATGAGCAGTTCTTC
TRBJ2-2,.,few,TRBV5-1,CASSLVLQNTGELFF,TGCGCCAGCAGCTTGGTTTTACAGAACACCGGGGAGCTGTTTTTT
TRBJ2-3,TRBD2,many,TRBV7-3,CASRGTSAYTDTQYF,TGTGCCAGCAGGGGGACTAGCGCCTACACAGATACGCAGTATTTT
TRBJ1-1,TRBD1,many,TRBV27,CASRSTGITEAFF,TGTGCCAGCAGATCGACAGGGATCACTGAAGCTTTCTTT
TRBJ2-1,TRBD2,many,TRBV7-9,CASRNRTSGENNEQFF,TGTGCCAGCAGGAACCGGACTAGCGGAGAGAACAATGAGCAGTTCTTC
TRBJ2-5,TRBD2,many,TRBV19,CASSMGLAGGETQYF,TGTGCCAGTAGTATGGGACTAGCGGGAGGAGAGACCCAGTACTTC
TRBJ1-1,TRBD1,many,TRBV7-9,CASSPGEGARTEAFF,TGTGCCAGCAGCCCAGGTGAGGGGGCGAGAACTGAAGCTTTCTTT
TRBJ1-1,.,many,TRBV7-6,CASSFKVRTPGQRNTEAFF,TGTGCCAGCAGCTTCAAGGTTCGAACCCCCGGACAACGGAACACTGAAGCTTTCTTT
TRBJ2-7,.,many,TRBV19,CASSMNREYEQYF,TGTGCCAGTAGTATGAATCGTGAGTACGAGCAGTACTTC
TRBJ2-4,.,many,TRBV27,CASSGAVKNIQYF,TGTGCCAGCAGTGGGGCAGTCAAAAACATTCAGTACTTC
TRBJ1-4,.,once,TRBV12-3/TRBV12-4,CASRALLGSEKLFF,TGTGCCAGCAGGGCCCTTCTGGGAAGTGAAAAACTGTTTTTT
TRBJ1-5,.,few,TRBV12-3/TRBV12-4,CASSGTGPQPQHF,TGTGCCAGCAGTGGAACGGGACCTCAGCCCCAGCATTTT
TRBJ2-3,TRBD1,many,TRBV5-5,CASSLWDRGLGTDTQYF,TGTGCCAGCAGCTTGTGGGACAGGGGGCTTGGCACAGATACGCAGTATTTT